Each of the 5 T cell receptor beta chains below was sequenced from the same sample in a study of blood T cell repertoires in COVID-19. This table comes from immunoSEQ multiplex PCR, and its TCRdb copy is limited to in-frame clones, with some not included. The sample includes hundreds of thousands of clones, just over 85% of them seen just once. Specimen: PBMCs or T cells enriched from blood (not recorded which). These receptor sequences come from a man younger than 40 who had recovered from COVID-19.

The chain joins TRBV4-1 to TRBJ2-5; 8 nucleotides align to TRBD2. Trimming at V came to 4 bases and at J to 2 bases, leaving 6 bases not matched to a gene. Per the germline V gene, CDR1 is MGHRA and CDR2 is YSYEKL. The CDR3 totals 15 residues. The CDR3 loop is CASSRSLAGQETQYF. In DNA form, the CDR3 reads TGCGCCAGCAGCCGTTCCTTAGCGGGACAAGAGACCCAGTACTTC.

The rearrangement uses TRBV5-5 and TRBJ2-2, with D tentatively TRBD2 (5 bases). CDR1 and CDR2 from the germline V gene are SGHKS and YYEKEE (reference sequence). This CDR3 contains 14 residues. V was cut by 1 base and J by 5 bases, with 9 bases left in between. This chain's CDR3 is CASSLLRVTGELFF. The DNA for the CDR3 is TGTGCCAGCAGCTTGTTGCGGGTAACCGGGGAGCTGTTTTTT.

The rearrangement uses TRBV7-8 and TRBJ2-1, with 7 bases lining up with TRBD1. CDR1 and CDR2 from the germline V gene are SGHVS and FQNEAQ. The V and J ends lost 2 bases and 7 bases, in that order; junction bases with no gene match: 5. The CDR3 contains 14 residues. The CDR3 region has the DNA TGTGCCAGCAGCTTATCTGGACAGGTTAATGAGCAGTTCTTC. It encodes CASSLSGQVNEQFF.

The rearrangement joins TRBV7-9 to TRBJ1-2; D possibly corresponds to TRBD1 (6 bases). Per the germline V gene, CDR1 is SEHNR and CDR2 is FQNEAQ (reference sequence). CDR3 size: 11 residues. Trimming removed 4 bases from V and 8 bases from J, with 8 bases in between. CDR3 in DNA: TGTGCCAGCAGCTACAGGGACGGCTACACCTTC. Protein sequence: CASSYRDGYTF.

The V gene is TRBV27, the J gene TRBJ2-1; 10 bases are a match to TRBD2. CDR1 is MNHEY, CDR2 SMNVEV, per germline (reference sequence). This CDR3 comprises 16 residues. With 0 bases clipped from V and 8 bases from J, the junction kept 7 bases outside the gene matches. In DNA form, the CDR3 reads TGTGCCAGCAGTTTATCGACCAGCGGGGGGGCACATGAGCAGTTCTTC. This gives the protein CASSLSTSGGAHEQFF.